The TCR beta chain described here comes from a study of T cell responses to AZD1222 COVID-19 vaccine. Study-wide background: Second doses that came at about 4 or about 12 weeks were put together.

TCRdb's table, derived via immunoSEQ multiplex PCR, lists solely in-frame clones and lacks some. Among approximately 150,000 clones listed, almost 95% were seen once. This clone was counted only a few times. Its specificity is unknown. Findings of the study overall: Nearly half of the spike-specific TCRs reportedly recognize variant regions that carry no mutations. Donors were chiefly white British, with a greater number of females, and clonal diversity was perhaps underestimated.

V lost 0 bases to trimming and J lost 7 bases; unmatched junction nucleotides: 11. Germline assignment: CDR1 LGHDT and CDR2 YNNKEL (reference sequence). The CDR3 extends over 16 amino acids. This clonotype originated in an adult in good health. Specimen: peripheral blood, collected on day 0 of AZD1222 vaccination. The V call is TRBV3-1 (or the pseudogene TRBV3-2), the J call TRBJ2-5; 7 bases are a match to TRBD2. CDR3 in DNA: TGTGCCAGCAGCCAAGATGTTGTGGCAGGGAGGGGGACCCAGTACTTC. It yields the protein CASSQDVVAGRGTQYF.